What follows is one T cell receptor beta chain and its context. The source of the sample is a study of blood T cell repertoires in COVID-19. Study-level information: Spain, Italy and the United States supplied samples that represented acute and convalescent COVID-19. PBMCs, B-cell-depleted T cells, or T cells provided the cDNA or gDNA that made up the material.

Original processing notes: Scientists estimated how many nucleated cells there were by amplifying reference gene primers. The assay was immunoSEQ multiplex PCR, and TCRdb's table has in-frame clones only and misses some. From that table come the V and J calls and clone size; the DNA was used to work out D and trimming. Altogether around 300,000 clones are present, roughly 88% being singletons, with the ten largest covering roughly 11%. Germline trimming cut 6 bases from V and 4 bases from J; bases unmatched to any gene: 12. Germline CDR1 LNHDA, CDR2 SQIVND (reference sequence). This CDR3 is 16 amino acids long.

J is TRBJ1-5 and V is TRBV19; 7 positions agree with TRBD1. The sequenced sample consisted of peripheral blood. The TCR comes from a woman between 65 and 79 years old with acute or convalescent COVID-19. CDR3 amino acids: CASSKRRDSGNQPQHF. The CDR3 DNA sequence: TGTGCCAGTAGCAAACGGCGGGACAGTGGGAATCAGCCCCAGCATTTT.